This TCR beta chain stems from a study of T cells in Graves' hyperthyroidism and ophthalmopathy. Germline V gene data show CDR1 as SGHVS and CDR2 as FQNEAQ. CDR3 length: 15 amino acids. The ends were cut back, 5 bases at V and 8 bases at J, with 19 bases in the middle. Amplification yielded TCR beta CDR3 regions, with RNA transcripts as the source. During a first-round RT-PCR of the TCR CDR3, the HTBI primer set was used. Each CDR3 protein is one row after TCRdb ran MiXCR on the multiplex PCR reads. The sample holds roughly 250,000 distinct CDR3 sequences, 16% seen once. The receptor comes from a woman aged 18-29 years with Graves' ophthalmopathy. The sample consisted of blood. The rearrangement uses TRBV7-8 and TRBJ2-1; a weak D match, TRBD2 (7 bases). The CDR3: CASSPEGRGTDEQFF. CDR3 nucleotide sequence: TGTGCCAGCAGCCCCGAGGGGAGGGGGACGGATGAGCAGTTCTTC.